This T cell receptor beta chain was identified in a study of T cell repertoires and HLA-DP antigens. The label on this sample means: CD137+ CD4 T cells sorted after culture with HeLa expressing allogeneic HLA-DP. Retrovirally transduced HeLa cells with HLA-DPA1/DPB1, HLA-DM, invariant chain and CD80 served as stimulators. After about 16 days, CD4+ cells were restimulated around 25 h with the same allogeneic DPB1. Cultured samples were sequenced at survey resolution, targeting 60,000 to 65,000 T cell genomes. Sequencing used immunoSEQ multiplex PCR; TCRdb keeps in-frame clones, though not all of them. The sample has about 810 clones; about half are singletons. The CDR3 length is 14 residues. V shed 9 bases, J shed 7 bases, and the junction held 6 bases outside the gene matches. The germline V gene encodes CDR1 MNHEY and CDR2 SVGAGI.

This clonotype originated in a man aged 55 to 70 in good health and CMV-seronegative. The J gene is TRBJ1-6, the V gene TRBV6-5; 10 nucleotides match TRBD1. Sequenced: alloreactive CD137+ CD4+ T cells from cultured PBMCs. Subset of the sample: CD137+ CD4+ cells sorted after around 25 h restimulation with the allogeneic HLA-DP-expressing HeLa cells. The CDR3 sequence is CARWTGGLNSPLHF. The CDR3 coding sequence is TGTGCCAGATGGACAGGGGGGTTAAATTCACCCCTCCACTTT.